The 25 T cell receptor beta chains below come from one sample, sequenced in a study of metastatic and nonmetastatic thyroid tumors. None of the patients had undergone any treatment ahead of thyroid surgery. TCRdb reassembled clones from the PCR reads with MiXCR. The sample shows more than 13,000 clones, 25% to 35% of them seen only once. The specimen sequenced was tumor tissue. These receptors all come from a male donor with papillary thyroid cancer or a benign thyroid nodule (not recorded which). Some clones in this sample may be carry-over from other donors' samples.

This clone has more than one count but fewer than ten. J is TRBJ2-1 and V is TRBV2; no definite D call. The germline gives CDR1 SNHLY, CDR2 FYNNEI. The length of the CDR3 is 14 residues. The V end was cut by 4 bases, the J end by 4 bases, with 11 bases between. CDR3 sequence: CASSGKASYNEQFF. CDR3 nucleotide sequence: TGTGCCAGCAGTGGAAAGGCTAGTTACAATGAGCAGTTCTTC. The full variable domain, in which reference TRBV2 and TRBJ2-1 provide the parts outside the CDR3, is EPEVTQTPSHQVTQMGQEVILRCVPISNHLYFYWYRQILGQKVEFLVSFYNNEISEKSEIFDDQFSVERPDGSNFTLKIRSTKLEDSAMYFCASSGKASYNEQFFGPGTRLTVL.

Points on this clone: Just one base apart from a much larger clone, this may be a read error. The CDR3 here is CAITPGTRGFYNEQFF. The CDR3 region has the DNA TGTGCCATCACTCCCGGGACTAGAGGATTTTACAATGAGCAGTTCTTC. The V gene is TRBV10-3, the J gene TRBJ2-1, with 8 bases that match TRBD2. Germline CDR1 is ENHRY and CDR2 is SYGVKD. The CDR3 length is 16 residues. Losses at the gene ends were 7 bases for V and 4 bases for J; bases not matched to a gene: 12.

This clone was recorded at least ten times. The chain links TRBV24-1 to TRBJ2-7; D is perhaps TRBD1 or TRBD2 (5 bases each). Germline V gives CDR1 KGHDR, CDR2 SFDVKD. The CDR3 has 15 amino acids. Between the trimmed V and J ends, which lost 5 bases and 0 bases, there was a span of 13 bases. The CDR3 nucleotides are TGTGCCACCAGTGTCCCGGGACGCCTCTCCTACGAGCAGTACTTC. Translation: CATSVPGRLSYEQYF.

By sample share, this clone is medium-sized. This CDR3 reads CASSRSVGLSSYEQYF. The CDR3 coding sequence is TGTGCCAGCAGCCGTAGCGTCGGACTGAGCTCCTACGAGCAGTACTTC. The chain combines TRBV13 with TRBJ2-7, with D perhaps TRBD2 (5 bases). The CDR3 spans 16 residues. Trimming pared 5 bases from V and 0 bases from J, leaving 17 bases between. CDR1 and CDR2 (germline): PRHDT, FYEKMQ (reference sequence). Supplemented by reference TRBV13 and TRBJ2-7, the full variable domain reads AAGVIQSPRHLIKEKRETATLKCYPIPRHDTVYWYQQGPGQDPQFLISFYEKMQSDKGSIPDRFSAQQFSDYHSELNMSSLELGDSALYFCASSRSVGLSSYEQYFGPGTRLTVT.

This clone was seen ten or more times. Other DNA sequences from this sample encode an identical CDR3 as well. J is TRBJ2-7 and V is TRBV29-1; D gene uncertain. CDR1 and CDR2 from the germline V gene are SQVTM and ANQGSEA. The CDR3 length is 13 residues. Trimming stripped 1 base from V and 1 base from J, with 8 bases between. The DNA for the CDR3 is TGCAGCGTTGAAGTATTAGGGTCCTACGAGCAGTACTTC. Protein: CSVEVLGSYEQYF.

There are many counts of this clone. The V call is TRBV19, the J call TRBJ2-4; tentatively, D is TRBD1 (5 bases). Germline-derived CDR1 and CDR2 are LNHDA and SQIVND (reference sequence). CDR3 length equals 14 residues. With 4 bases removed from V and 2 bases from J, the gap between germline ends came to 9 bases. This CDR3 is CASSKWGSKNIQYF. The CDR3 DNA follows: TGTGCCAGTAGTAAGTGGGGCTCCAAAAACATTCAGTACTTC.

This CDR3 reads CASSLRTQRYSNQPQHF. The CDR3 coding sequence is TGTGCCAGCAGTCTGAGGACCCAGCGGTATAGCAATCAGCCCCAGCATTTT. This chain connects TRBV27 to TRBJ1-5; D not certain. Germline assignment: CDR1 MNHEY and CDR2 SMNVEV (reference sequence). The CDR3 extends over 17 amino acids. Trimming took off 5 bases at V and 0 bases at J, with 17 bases between the two ends.

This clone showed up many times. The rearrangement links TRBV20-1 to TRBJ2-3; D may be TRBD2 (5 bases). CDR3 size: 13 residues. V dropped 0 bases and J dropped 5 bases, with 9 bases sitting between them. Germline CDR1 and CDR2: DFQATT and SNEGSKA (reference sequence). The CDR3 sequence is CSARDFGEDTQYF. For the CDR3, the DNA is TGCAGTGCTAGAGATTTCGGGGAAGATACGCAGTATTTT.

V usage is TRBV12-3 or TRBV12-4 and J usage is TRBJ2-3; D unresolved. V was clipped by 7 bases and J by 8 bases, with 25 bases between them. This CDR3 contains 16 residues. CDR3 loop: CASILLGSETTSTQYF. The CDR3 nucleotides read TGTGCCAGCATTCTGCTCGGGTCAGAAACCACTTCTACGCAGTATTTT.

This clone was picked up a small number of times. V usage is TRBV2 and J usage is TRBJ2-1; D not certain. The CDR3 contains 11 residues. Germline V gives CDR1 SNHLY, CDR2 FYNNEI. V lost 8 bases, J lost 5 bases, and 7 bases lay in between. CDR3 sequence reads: CASGPDNEQFF. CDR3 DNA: TGTGCCAGCGGGCCCGACAATGAGCAGTTCTTC.

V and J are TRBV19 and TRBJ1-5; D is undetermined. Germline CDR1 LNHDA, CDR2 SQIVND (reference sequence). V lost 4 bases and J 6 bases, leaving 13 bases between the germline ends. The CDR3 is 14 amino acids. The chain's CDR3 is CASSTREERQPQHF. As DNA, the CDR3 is TGTGCCAGTAGTACCCGTGAGGAGCGTCAGCCCCAGCATTTT.

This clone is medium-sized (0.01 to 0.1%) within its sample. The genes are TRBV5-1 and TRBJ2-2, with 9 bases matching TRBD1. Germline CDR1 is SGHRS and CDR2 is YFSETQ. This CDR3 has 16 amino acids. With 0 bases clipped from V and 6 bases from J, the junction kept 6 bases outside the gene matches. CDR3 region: CASSLGLRQGAGELFF. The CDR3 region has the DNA TGCGCCAGCAGCTTGGGCCTTAGACAGGGGGCCGGGGAGCTGTTTTTT.

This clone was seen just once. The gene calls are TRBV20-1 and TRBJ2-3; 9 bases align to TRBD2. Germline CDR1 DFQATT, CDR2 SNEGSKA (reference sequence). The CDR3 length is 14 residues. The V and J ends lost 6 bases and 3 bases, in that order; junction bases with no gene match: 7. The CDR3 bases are TGCAGTGCAATAGCGGGAGTGGGGACAGATACGCAGTATTTT. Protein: CSAIAGVGTDTQYF.

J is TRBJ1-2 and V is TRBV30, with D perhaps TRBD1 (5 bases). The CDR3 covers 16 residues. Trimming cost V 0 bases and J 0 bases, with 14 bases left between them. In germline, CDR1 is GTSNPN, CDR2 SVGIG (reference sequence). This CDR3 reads CAWSVSGFTTNYGYTF. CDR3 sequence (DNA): TGTGCCTGGAGTGTGTCAGGGTTCACTACTAACTATGGCTACACCTTC.

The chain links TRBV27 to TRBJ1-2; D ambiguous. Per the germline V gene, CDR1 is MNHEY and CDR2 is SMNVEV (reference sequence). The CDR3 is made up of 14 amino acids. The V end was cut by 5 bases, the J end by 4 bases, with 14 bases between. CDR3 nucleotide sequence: TGTGCCAGCAGTCCCGGGGTAGAAGTCTATGGCTACACCTTC. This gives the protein CASSPGVEVYGYTF.

The DNA for the CDR3 is TGTGCCACCAGTGATGCCTTACTAGCGGGAGTTTCAGATACGCAGTATTTT. This sequence encodes CATSDALLAGVSDTQYF. The chain has TRBV24-1 and TRBJ2-3, with 11 bases that match TRBD2. With 3 bases clipped from V and 4 bases from J, the junction kept 8 bases outside the gene matches. This CDR3 comprises 17 residues. Germline assignment: CDR1 KGHDR and CDR2 SFDVKD.

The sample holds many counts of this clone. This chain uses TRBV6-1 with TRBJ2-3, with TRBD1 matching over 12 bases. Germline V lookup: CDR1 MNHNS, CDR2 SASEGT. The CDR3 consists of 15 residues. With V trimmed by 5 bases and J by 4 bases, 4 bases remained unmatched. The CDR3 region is CASSSGTGGPDTQYF. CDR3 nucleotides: TGTGCCAGCAGTTCCGGGACAGGGGGCCCAGATACGCAGTATTTT.

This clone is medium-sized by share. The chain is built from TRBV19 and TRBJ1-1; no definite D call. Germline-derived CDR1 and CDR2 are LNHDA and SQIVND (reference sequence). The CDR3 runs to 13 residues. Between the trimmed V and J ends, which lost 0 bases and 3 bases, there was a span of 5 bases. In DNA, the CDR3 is TGTGCCAGTAGTATAGAACGGTACACTGAAGCTTTCTTT. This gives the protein CASSIERYTEAFF.

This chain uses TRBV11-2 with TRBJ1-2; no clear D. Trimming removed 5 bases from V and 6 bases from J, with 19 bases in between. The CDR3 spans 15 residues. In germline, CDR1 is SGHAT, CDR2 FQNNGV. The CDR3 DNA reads TGTGCCAGCAGCCGCGCCGCAGGTCGGTCGGATGGCTACACCTTC. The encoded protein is CASSRAAGRSDGYTF. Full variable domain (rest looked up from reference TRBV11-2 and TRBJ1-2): EAGVAQSPRYKIIEKRQSVAFWCNPISGHATLYWYQQILGQGPKLLIQFQNNGVVDDSQLPKDRFSAERLKGVDSTLKIQPAKLEDSAVYLCASSRAAGRSDGYTFGSGTRLTVV.

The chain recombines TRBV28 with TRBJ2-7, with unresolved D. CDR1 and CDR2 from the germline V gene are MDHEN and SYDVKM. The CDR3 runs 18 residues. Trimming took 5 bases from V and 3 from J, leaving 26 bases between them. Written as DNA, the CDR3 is TGTGCCAGCAGTCCCGGAGAGCATGTACTTCAATCCCACTACGAGCAGTACTTC. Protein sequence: CASSPGEHVLQSHYEQYF. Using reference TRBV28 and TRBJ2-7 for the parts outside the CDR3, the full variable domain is DVKVTQSSRYLVKRTGEKVFLECVQDMDHENMFWYRQDPGLGLRLIYFSYDVKMKEKGDIPEGYSVSREKKERFSLILESASTNQTSMYLCASSPGEHVLQSHYEQYFGPGTRLTVT.

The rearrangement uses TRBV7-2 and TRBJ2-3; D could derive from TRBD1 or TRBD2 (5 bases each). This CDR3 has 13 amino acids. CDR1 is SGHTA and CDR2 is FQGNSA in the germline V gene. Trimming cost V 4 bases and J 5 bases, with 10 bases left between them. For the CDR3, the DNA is TGTGCCAGCAGCTCCCGGGACCGAGATACGCAGTATTTT. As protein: CASSSRDRDTQYF.

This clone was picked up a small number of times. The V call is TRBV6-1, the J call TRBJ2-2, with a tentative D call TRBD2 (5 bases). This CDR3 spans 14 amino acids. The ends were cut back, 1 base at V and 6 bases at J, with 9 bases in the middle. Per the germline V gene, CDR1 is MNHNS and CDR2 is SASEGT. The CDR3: CASSEGTWAGELFF. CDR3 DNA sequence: TGTGCCAGCAGTGAAGGGACTTGGGCCGGGGAGCTGTTTTTT.

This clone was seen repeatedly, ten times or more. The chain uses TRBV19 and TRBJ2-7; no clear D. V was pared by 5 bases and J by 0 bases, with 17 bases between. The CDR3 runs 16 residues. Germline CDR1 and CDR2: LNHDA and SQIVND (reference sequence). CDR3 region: CASSPEFVRTSYEQYF. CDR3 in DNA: TGTGCCAGTAGTCCTGAGTTTGTCAGGACCTCCTACGAGCAGTACTTC.

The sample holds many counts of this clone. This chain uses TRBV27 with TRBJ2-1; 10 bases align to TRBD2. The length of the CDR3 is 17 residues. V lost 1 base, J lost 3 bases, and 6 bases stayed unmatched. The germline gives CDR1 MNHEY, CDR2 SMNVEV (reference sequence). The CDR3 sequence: CASSLLASGSIYNEQFF. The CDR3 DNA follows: TGTGCCAGCAGTTTATTGGCTAGCGGGAGTATCTACAATGAGCAGTTCTTC.

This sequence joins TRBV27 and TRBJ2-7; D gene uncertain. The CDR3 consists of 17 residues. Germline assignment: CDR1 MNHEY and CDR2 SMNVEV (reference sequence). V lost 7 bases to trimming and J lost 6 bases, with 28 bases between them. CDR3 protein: CASIPLHSEPYSGEQYF. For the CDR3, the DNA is TGTGCCAGCATCCCCCTTCACAGCGAACCTTACTCGGGCGAGCAGTACTTC.